The T cell receptor (beta chain) described here comes from a study of CD8+ T cells in alopecia areata. This CDR3 has 14 residues. CDR1 and CDR2 from the germline V gene are MDHEN and SYDVKM. Trimming removed 5 bases at V and 5 bases at J, with 15 bases between. Isolated RNA was reverse transcribed into cDNA used as the sequencing template. Repertoires were generated with immunoSEQ multiplex PCR, while TCRdb's copy carries only in-frame clones and drops some. The sample has roughly 150,000 clones; about 60% are singletons. Regarding this clone: Its cognate antigen is unknown.

General observations from the study: Scalp samples also contribute reads from the resident alphabeta T cells found in normal skin.

Sequenced sample: CD4+ T cells sorted from blood. This receptor was taken from a human donor in good health. This chain joins TRBV28 and TRBJ1-1; D possibly corresponds to TRBD1 (5 bases). The CDR3: CASSVLFGGTEAFF. CDR3 sequence (DNA): TGTGCCAGCAGTGTGCTCTTCGGGGGGACTGAAGCTTTCTTT.